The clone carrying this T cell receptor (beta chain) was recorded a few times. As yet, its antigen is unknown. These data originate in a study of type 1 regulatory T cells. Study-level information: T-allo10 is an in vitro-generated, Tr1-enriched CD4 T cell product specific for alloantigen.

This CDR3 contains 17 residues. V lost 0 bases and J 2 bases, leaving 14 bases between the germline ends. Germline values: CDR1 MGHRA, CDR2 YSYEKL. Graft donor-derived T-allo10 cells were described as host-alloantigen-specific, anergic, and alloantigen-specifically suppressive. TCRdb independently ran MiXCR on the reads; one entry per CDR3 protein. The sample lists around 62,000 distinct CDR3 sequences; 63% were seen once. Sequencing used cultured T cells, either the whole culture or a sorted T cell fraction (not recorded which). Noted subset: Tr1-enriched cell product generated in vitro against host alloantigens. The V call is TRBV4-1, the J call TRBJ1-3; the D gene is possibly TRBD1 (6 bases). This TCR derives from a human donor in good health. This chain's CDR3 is CASSQDRQDITGNTIYF. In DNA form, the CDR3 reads TGCGCCAGCAGCCAAGATCGACAGGACATCACTGGAAACACCATATATTTT.